This entry lists 18 T cell receptor beta chains sequenced from one sample in a study of blood T cell repertoires in COVID-19. Profiled with immunoSEQ multiplex PCR; TCRdb holds only in-frame clones, not every one. This table has tens of thousands of clones, 90% to 95% appearing once. Material: peripheral blood. Every receptor here comes from a man aged 50-59 years with active COVID-19.

The rearrangement joins TRBV21-1 to TRBJ2-5; no DNA check was done on the table's D call, TRBD2. TRBV21-1 counts as a pseudogene. The CDR3 totals 18 residues. CDR3 coding DNA: TGTGCCAGCAGCCCACGGTTTAGCGGGGGGGGAAGCCAAGAGACCCAGTACTTC. Translation gives CASSPRFSGGGSQETQYF.

CDR3 residues: CASSFGTPLNTEAFF. The CDR3 nucleotides are TGCGCCAGCAGCTTCGGGACACCATTGAACACTGAAGCTTTCTTT. V usage is TRBV5-1 and J usage is TRBJ1-1; possible D gene TRBD1, 6 bases. Germline lookup yields CDR1 SGHRS and CDR2 YFSETQ. This CDR3 contains 15 residues. V was trimmed by 2 bases and J by 0 bases, leaving 11 bases between them.

The rearrangement links TRBV20-1 to TRBJ1-1; D call uncertain. Trimming removed 4 bases from V and 3 bases from J, with 9 bases in between. The germline CDR1 and CDR2 sequences are DFQATT and SNEGSKA (reference sequence). This CDR3 has 12 amino acids. This CDR3 reads CSANEAHTEAFF. The CDR3 nucleotides read TGCAGTGCTAATGAGGCCCACACTGAAGCTTTCTTT.

This chain joins TRBV4-1 and TRBJ2-3, with D tentatively TRBD1 (6 bases). Germline CDR1 reads MGHRA; CDR2 reads YSYEKL. The CDR3 consists of 17 residues. V lost 0 bases to trimming and J lost 2 bases, with 15 bases between them. The CDR3 DNA follows: TGCGCCAGCAGCCAAGAGGCCACAGGGCATTACACAGATACGCAGTATTTT. It encodes CASSQEATGHYTDTQYF.

The chain links TRBV2 to TRBJ2-1; a possible D gene is TRBD1 (6 bases). From germline, CDR1 is SNHLY and CDR2 FYNNEI. The CDR3 has 15 residues. With 8 bases removed from V and 0 bases from J, the gap between germline ends came to 14 bases. The CDR3 DNA sequence: TGTGCCAGCTCCATTCAGGGGACCTCCTACAATGAGCAGTTCTTC. It yields the protein CASSIQGTSYNEQFF.

The genes are TRBV2 and TRBJ1-4, with TRBD1 identical over 11 bases. Germline lookup yields CDR1 SNHLY and CDR2 FYNNEI. V lost 7 bases to trimming and J lost 3 bases; unmatched junction nucleotides: 4. The CDR3 is made up of 15 amino acids. CDR3 nucleotides: TGTGCCAGCACCGGGACAGGGGGGTCTAATGAAAAACTGTTTTTT. Translated, it gives CASTGTGGSNEKLFF. Full variable domain (missing parts from reference TRBV2 and TRBJ1-4): EPEVTQTPSHQVTQMGQEVILRCVPISNHLYFYWYRQILGQKVEFLVSFYNNEISEKSEIFDDQFSVERPDGSNFTLKIRSTKLEDSAMYFCASTGTGGSNEKLFFGSGTQLSVL.

The chain joins TRBV3-1 (or the pseudogene TRBV3-2) to TRBJ1-2, with TRBD1 matching over 9 bases. The CDR3 has 15 amino acids. The germline V gene has CDR1 LGHDT and CDR2 YNNKEL (reference sequence). V dropped 4 bases and J dropped 5; count of bases not matched to a gene: 8. The CDR3 coding sequence is TGTGCCAGCAGCCCTTCGACAGGGGGGGGTTATGGCTACACCTTC. As protein: CASSPSTGGGYGYTF.

A note on this clone: The junction does not match germline at one end; this may be a read error. This chain links TRBV7-7 with TRBJ2-1; TRBD2 aligns across 9 bases. The CDR3 spans 15 residues. Germline V gene sequence: CDR1 SSHAT, CDR2 FNYEAQ (reference sequence). CDR3 loop: CASSPFSGGDNEQFF. The CDR3 coding sequence is TGTGCTAGCAGCCCCTTTAGCGGGGGCGACAATGAGCAGTTCTTC.

The genes are TRBV7-2 and TRBJ2-5, with a tentative D call TRBD1 (5 bases). This CDR3 spans 14 amino acids. Trimming cost V 7 bases and J 1 base, with 13 bases left between them. Germline values: CDR1 SGHTA, CDR2 FQGNSA. CDR3 amino acids: CASNMGRRQETQYF. CDR3 DNA: TGTGCCAGCAATATGGGGCGGCGCCAAGAGACCCAGTACTTC.

V gene TRBV2 combines with J gene TRBJ1-3; possibly TRBD1 for D (5 bases). The CDR3 length is 14 residues. The V and J ends lost 6 bases and 0 bases respectively, with 9 bases between them. Germline CDR1 reads SNHLY; CDR2 reads FYNNEI. The CDR3 protein is CASRVGGSGNTIYF. CDR3 in DNA: TGTGCCAGCAGAGTCGGGGGCTCTGGAAACACCATATATTTT.

This rearrangement joins TRBV5-1 to TRBJ1-1, with TRBD1 identical over 7 bases. The CDR3 consists of 15 residues. Germline loops: CDR1 SGHRS, CDR2 YFSETQ. The V gene end was trimmed by 4 bases and the J gene end by 3 bases; junction bases not matched to a gene: 9. The CDR3 protein is CASSPPTGWDTEAFF. The DNA for the CDR3 is TGCGCCAGCAGCCCCCCGACAGGGTGGGACACTGAAGCTTTCTTT.

The chain has TRBV4-1 and TRBJ2-5; D call uncertain. Germline CDR1 and CDR2: MGHRA and YSYEKL. V lost 2 bases and J lost 2, with 3 bases in between. This CDR3 has 12 amino acids. CDR3 DNA: TGCGCCAGCAGCCAAACTCAAGAGACCCAGTACTTC. This sequence encodes CASSQTQETQYF.

J is TRBJ2-1 and V is TRBV6-4, with D perhaps matching TRBD1 (5 bases). Germline V CDR1 and CDR2: MRHNA, SNTAGT. This CDR3 spans 14 amino acids. The V and J ends lost 2 bases and 8 bases respectively, with 13 bases between them. For the CDR3, the DNA is TGTGCCAGCAGTGACAGGTCAGGCAGGGATGAGCAGTTCTTC. Translation gives CASSDRSGRDEQFF.

This sequence joins TRBV15 and TRBJ2-7, with 7 nucleotides matching TRBD1. The V gene's germline CDR1 is LNHNV and CDR2 YYDKDF (reference sequence). The CDR3 has 13 residues. Trimming removed 4 bases from V and 7 bases from J; junction bases left unmatched: 7. The CDR3 sequence is CATSTSGTAEQYF. Here the CDR3 DNA reads TGTGCCACCAGCACCTCCGGGACAGCGGAGCAGTACTTC.

The V and J genes are TRBV3-1 (or the pseudogene TRBV3-2) and TRBJ2-1, with a tentative D call TRBD1 (5 bases). Germline V gene lookup returns CDR1 LGHDT and CDR2 YNNKEL (reference sequence). V lost 0 bases and J lost 3, with 9 bases in between. CDR3 length equals 15 residues. The CDR3 DNA is TGTGCCAGCAGCCAAGACAGGGCCGTCTACAATGAGCAGTTCTTC. Residues: CASSQDRAVYNEQFF.

This sequence joins TRBV9 and TRBJ2-3; a possible D gene is TRBD2 (6 bases). CDR3 length: 14 amino acids. Germline V gene data show CDR1 as SGDLS and CDR2 as YYNGEE. Trimming took 0 bases from V and 5 from J, leaving 10 bases between them. The CDR3 loop reads CASSVADSGDTQYF. CDR3 in DNA: TGTGCCAGCAGCGTAGCGGATAGCGGAGATACGCAGTATTTT.

The rearrangement uses TRBV11-2 and TRBJ2-1, with TRBD2 matching 9 bases. Germline assignment: CDR1 SGHAT and CDR2 FQNNGV. V gave up 0 bases and J gave up 8 bases; unmatched junction bases: 14. CDR3 size: 18 residues. CDR3 in DNA: TGTGCCAGCAGCTTAGACCTACTAGCGCGGGAGGGCCGGTATGAGCAGTTCTTC. It specifies CASSLDLLAREGRYEQFF. The complete variable domain, with remaining parts taken from reference TRBV11-2 and TRBJ2-1, reads EAGVAQSPRYKIIEKRQSVAFWCNPISGHATLYWYQQILGQGPKLLIQFQNNGVVDDSQLPKDRFSAERLKGVDSTLKIQPAKLEDSAVYLCASSLDLLAREGRYEQFFGPGTRLTVL.

The chain has TRBV2 and TRBJ1-6; the D gene is possibly TRBD1 (5 bases). V lost 5 bases and J lost 9, with 17 bases in between. CDR1 and CDR2 (germline): SNHLY, FYNNEI. The CDR3 is 15 residues long. The CDR3 loop is CASSPTDSSGSPLHF. The CDR3 nucleotides are TGTGCCAGCAGTCCTACCGACAGTTCAGGTTCACCCCTCCACTTT.